This T cell receptor (beta chain) was observed in a study of radiotherapy plus CTLA-4 blockade in lung cancer (dated by TCRdb to about 2018). For the wider study: Among the enrolled patients, roughly 17% had an objective response, and about 30% reached disease control.

The study tested focal radiation therapy combined with CTLA-4 blockade (ipilimumab) in patients with chemo-refractory metastatic non-small-cell lung cancer. For CDR1 and CDR2, the germline V gene lists KGHSH and LQKENI. The CDR3 goes from the cysteine to the phenylalanine over 13 residues. The read is trimmed to its CDR3 DNA, 39 bases read in frame from base 1. The receptor library was made with the immunoSEQ multiplex PCR assay. TCRdb carries this immuneACCESS record with in-frame sequences only. Its versions omit some clonotypes, under half of them owing to an unresolved V gene in the studies checked, with the rest unexplained. This sample lists 50,000 to 60,000 clones; around 80% were detected once. The ten largest clones add up to roughly 15% of the sample. On the study overall, not on this receptor specifically: TCR clones derived from tumors expanded in peripheral blood after treatment with radiotherapy and ipilimumab. The strongest predictors of response were reported to be early dynamic shifts in blood T cell clones along with a rise in serum interferon-beta following radiation.

As regards this clone: Its antigen remains undetermined. One end of the junction does not line up with germline, which may come from a read error.

In this chain, TRBV18 is recombined with TRBJ2-5, and the D gene may be TRBD1, 6 bases matching. Specimen: peripheral blood, collected from a patient treated with radiotherapy plus ipilimumab. The sequence came from a human donor with non-small cell lung cancer who had a complete response to radiotherapy plus ipilimumab. The CDR3 protein sequence reads: CASSLGHREAQYF. At the DNA level, the sequence is TGTGCCAGCTCACTGGGACATAGAGAGGCCCAGTACTTC.